The 17 T cell receptor beta chains below were found in one sample sequenced in a study of T cell repertoires in cytomegalovirus infection. These receptors' antigens are unknown. TCRdb passed the reads through MiXCR, listing each CDR3 protein once. The sample contains about 920,000 distinct CDR3 sequences, around 29% of which appear only once. The source was cultured CD8+ T cells from PBMCs, collected from culture after CMV antigen stimulation. These receptors originate from a human donor in good health (CMV status not recorded). Some clones in this sample may be carry-over from other donors' samples.

The rearrangement joins TRBV27 to TRBJ1-2; 12 positions match TRBD1. This CDR3 is 18 amino acids long. With V trimmed by 1 base and J by 4 bases, 10 bases remained unmatched. CDR1 and CDR2 (germline): MNHEY, SMNVEV (reference sequence). The CDR3 coding sequence is TGTGCCAGCAGTTTATACGGGACAGGGGGCGGTGATGGCTATGGCTACACCTTC. This gives the protein CASSLYGTGGGDGYGYTF.

This clonotype has a handful of counts. The chain recombines TRBV4-3 with TRBJ2-7, with a tentative D call TRBD2 (5 bases). Per the germline V gene, CDR1 is LGHNA and CDR2 is YSLEER. V was cut by 2 bases and J by 3 bases, with 11 bases left in between. The CDR3 loop spans 14 amino acids. In DNA form, the CDR3 reads TGCGCCAGCAGCCAATATCCGGGGAGCTACGAGCAGTACTTC. It is translated as CASSQYPGSYEQYF.

As concerns this clonotype: Since a much larger clone is just one base distant, this may be a read error. The V and J genes are TRBV7-2 and TRBJ2-5, with 10 bases lining up with TRBD1. CDR1 and CDR2 from the germline V gene are SGHTA and FQGNSA. The CDR3 has 15 amino acids. Here the CDR3 reads CASSPGQGILETRYF. The CDR3 nucleotides read TGTGCCAGCAGCCCGGGACAGGGGATATTAGAGACCCGGTACTTC.

The chain employs TRBV20-1 and TRBJ2-5; no reliable D call. Per the germline V gene, CDR1 is DFQATT and CDR2 is SNEGSKA (reference sequence). This CDR3 has 15 amino acids. V lost 5 bases and J lost 0, with 16 bases in between. The CDR3 here is CSAVGLTKYQETQYF. CDR3 DNA: TGCAGTGCTGTCGGCCTCACCAAGTACCAAGAGACCCAGTACTTC.

The chain couples TRBV7-4 to TRBJ2-5; 7 nucleotides align to TRBD2. V was pared by 4 bases and J by 2 bases, with 10 bases of the junction left unmatched. Per the germline V gene, CDR1 is SGHVT and CDR2 is SQSDAQ. There are 16 residues in the CDR3. The CDR3 sequence: CASSYQAGSIQETQYF. The CDR3 DNA is TGTGCCAGCAGCTACCAAGCGGGGTCGATTCAAGAGACCCAGTACTTC.

This chain connects TRBV11-3 to TRBJ2-1; possible D gene TRBD1, 6 bases. Germline V CDR1 and CDR2: SGHNT, YENEEA. Trimming took 3 bases from V and 8 from J, leaving 14 bases between them. The CDR3 has 14 residues. In DNA form, the CDR3 reads TGTGCCAGCAGCTTTATGGCAGGGGCCTATGAGCAGTTCTTC. Translating it yields CASSFMAGAYEQFF.

This clonotype occurred many times. V is TRBV7-9 and J is TRBJ2-7; perhaps TRBD1 as D (6 bases). Germline loops: CDR1 SEHNR, CDR2 FQNEAQ (reference sequence). The CDR3 is 16 residues long. V gave up 3 bases and J gave up 1 base, with 16 bases separating them. The CDR3 DNA is TGTGCCAGCAGCTTCTCCGACAGGACCCTTTCCTACGAGCAGTACTTC. Its translation is CASSFSDRTLSYEQYF.

Only one count was recorded for this clonotype. This sequence joins TRBV10-3 and TRBJ2-3, with a possible D match to TRBD1 (6 bases). The CDR3 contains 13 residues. Per the germline V gene, CDR1 is ENHRY and CDR2 is SYGVKD. Trimming left V 11 bases short and J 1 base short, with 13 bases between. CDR3 amino acids: CALGGYGTDTQYF. In DNA form, the CDR3 reads TGTGCCTTAGGGGGATACGGCACAGATACGCAGTATTTT.

This clonotype has a handful of counts. The chain uses TRBV12-3 or TRBV12-4 and TRBJ2-3, with a possible D match to TRBD1 (6 bases). The V and J ends lost 8 bases and 4 bases respectively, with 10 bases between them. This CDR3 is 12 amino acids long. CDR3 sequence (DNA): TGTGCCAGCGGTGAGGGGGCAGATACGCAGTATTTT. It encodes CASGEGADTQYF.

The sample holds one count of this clonotype. V gene TRBV27 combines with J gene TRBJ2-7; D might be TRBD1 (6 bases). Trimming removed 5 bases from V and 6 bases from J, with 17 bases in between. Germline V gene lookup returns CDR1 MNHEY and CDR2 SMNVEV (reference sequence). This CDR3 is built from 14 residues. As DNA, the CDR3 is TGTGCCAGCAGTCCAGGGTGGCAGGGGAGCGAGCAGTACTTC. Protein sequence: CASSPGWQGSEQYF.

This clonotype was found a few times. This chain uses TRBV20-1 with TRBJ1-1; D unresolved. Germline V gives CDR1 DFQATT, CDR2 SNEGSKA (reference sequence). CDR3 length: 16 residues. The ends were cut back, 0 bases at V and 0 bases at J, with 14 bases in the middle. CDR3 in amino acids: CSARDAAGSLNTEAFF. CDR3 DNA: TGCAGTGCTAGAGATGCCGCGGGCAGTTTGAACACTGAAGCTTTCTTT.

The V and J genes are TRBV20-1 and TRBJ1-2; 10 bases fit TRBD1. The V and J ends lost 1 base and 0 bases, in that order; junction bases with no gene match: 8. The CDR3 extends over 17 amino acids. The germline gives CDR1 DFQATT, CDR2 SNEGSKA (reference sequence). The CDR3 DNA reads as TGCAGTGCTAGAGTGGTGGGACAGGGGCCCTCTAACTATGGCTACACCTTC. Translated, it gives CSARVVGQGPSNYGYTF.

This clonotype was seen ten or more times. The rearrangement links TRBV7-6 to TRBJ1-2, with D possibly being TRBD1 (5 bases). The CDR3 covers 14 residues. The germline V and J ends were trimmed by 5 bases and 3 bases, with 13 bases remaining between them. The germline V gene has CDR1 SGHVS and CDR2 FNYEAQ. The CDR3: CASSSSEGDYGYTF. CDR3 in DNA: TGTGCCAGCAGCAGCTCAGAAGGGGACTATGGCTACACCTTC.

V usage is TRBV6-6 and J usage is TRBJ1-1; 8 bases are shared with TRBD1. With 2 bases clipped from V and 4 bases from J, the junction kept 3 bases outside the gene matches. The CDR3 runs 14 residues. Germline V gene lookup returns CDR1 MNHNY and CDR2 SVGAGI (reference sequence). The CDR3 sequence: CASSYPDRGTEAFF. CDR3 in DNA: TGTGCCAGCAGTTACCCCGACAGGGGCACTGAAGCTTTCTTT.

This chain uses TRBV7-6 with TRBJ2-1, with 9 nucleotides matching TRBD2. After removal of 6 bases from V and 9 bases from J, the junction contained 15 bases not matched to a gene. Germline V gives CDR1 SGHVS, CDR2 FNYEAQ. This CDR3 spans 16 amino acids. CDR3: CASSPPLAGASGEQFF. CDR3 in DNA: TGTGCCAGCAGTCCTCCCTTAGCGGGGGCCTCCGGTGAGCAGTTCTTC.

Remarks on this clonotype: This may arise from a read error, as a much more abundant clone is one base away. CDR3 protein: CSSSRLTSGEETQYF. The CDR3 DNA reads as TGTTCCAGCAGCCGCTTGACTAGCGGGGAAGAGACCCAGTACTTC. The chain links TRBV7-2 to TRBJ2-5, with TRBD2 matching over 11 bases. This CDR3 is built from 15 residues. Germline V lookup: CDR1 SGHTA, CDR2 FQGNSA.

The chain carries TRBV25-1 and TRBJ2-7, with no clear D. Trimming removed 7 bases at V and 4 bases at J, with 8 bases between. Germline V gives CDR1 MGHDK, CDR2 SYGVNS. The CDR3 spans 11 residues. CDR3 sequence reads: CASKDIYEQYF. CDR3 DNA sequence: TGTGCCAGCAAAGACATTTACGAGCAGTACTTC.